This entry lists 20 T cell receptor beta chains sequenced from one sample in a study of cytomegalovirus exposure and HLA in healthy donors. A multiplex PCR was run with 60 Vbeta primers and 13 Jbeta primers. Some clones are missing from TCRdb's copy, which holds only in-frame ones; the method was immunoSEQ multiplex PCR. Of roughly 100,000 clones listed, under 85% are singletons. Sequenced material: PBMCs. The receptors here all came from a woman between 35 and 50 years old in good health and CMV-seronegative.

The CDR3, as DNA: TGTGCCAGCTGCACGGGACTAGCTTTGCAAGATACGCAGTATTTT. The encoded protein is CASCTGLALQDTQYF. This chain links TRBV9 with TRBJ2-3, with 9 bases matching TRBD2. The J segment lost 5 bases and the V segment lost 7 bases, leaving 11 bases of the junction unmatched. Per germline, CDR1 SGDLS and CDR2 YYNGEE. The CDR3 totals 15 residues.

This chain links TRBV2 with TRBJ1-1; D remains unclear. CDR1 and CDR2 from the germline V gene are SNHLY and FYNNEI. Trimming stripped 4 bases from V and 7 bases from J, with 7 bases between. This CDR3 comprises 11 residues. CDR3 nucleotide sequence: TGTGCCAGCAGTGTGGAGGTTGAAGCTTTCTTT. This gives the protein CASSVEVEAFF.

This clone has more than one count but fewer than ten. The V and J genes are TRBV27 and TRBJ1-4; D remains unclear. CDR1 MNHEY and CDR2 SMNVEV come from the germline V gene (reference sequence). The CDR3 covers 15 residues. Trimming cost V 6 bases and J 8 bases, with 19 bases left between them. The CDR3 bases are TGTGCCAGCAGCCCGGCGGTGAGGCAGAGAGAAAAACTGTTTTTT. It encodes CASSPAVRQREKLFF.

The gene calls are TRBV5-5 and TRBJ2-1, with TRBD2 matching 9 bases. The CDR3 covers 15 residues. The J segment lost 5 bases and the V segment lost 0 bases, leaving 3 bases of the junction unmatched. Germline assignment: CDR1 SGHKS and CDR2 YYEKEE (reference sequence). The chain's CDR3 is CASSLGAGGHNEQFF. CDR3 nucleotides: TGTGCCAGCAGCTTGGGAGCGGGAGGACACAATGAGCAGTTCTTC.

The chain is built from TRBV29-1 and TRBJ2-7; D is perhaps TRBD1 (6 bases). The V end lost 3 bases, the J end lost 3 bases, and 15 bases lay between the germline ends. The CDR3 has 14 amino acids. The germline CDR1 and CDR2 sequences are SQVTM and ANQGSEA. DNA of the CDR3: TGCAGCGTTGATCCTTCTGGGGGCGACTACGAGCAGTACTTC. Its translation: CSVDPSGGDYEQYF.

The CDR3 reads CASSGGLADTDTQYF. CDR3 coding DNA: TGTGCCTCATCCGGCGGGCTAGCGGACACAGATACGCAGTATTTT. The chain carries TRBV30 and TRBJ2-3, with TRBD2 matching 7 bases. The CDR3 covers 15 residues. Germline loops: CDR1 GTSNPN, CDR2 SVGIG (reference sequence). V lost 7 bases, J lost 2 bases, and 12 bases stayed unmatched. The full variable domain, rest sourced from reference TRBV30 and TRBJ2-3, is SQTIHQWPATLVQPVGSPLSLECTVEGTSNPNLYWYRQAAGRGLQLLFYSVGIGQISSEVPQNLSASRPQDRQFILSSKKLLLSDSGFYLCASSGGLADTDTQYFGPGTRLTVL.

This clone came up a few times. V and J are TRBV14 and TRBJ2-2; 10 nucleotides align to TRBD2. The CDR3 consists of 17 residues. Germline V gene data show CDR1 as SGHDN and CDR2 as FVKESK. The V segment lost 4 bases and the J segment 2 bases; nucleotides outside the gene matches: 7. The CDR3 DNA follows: TGTGCCAGCAGCCCCTTACTAGCGGGGCCTAACACCGGGGAGCTGTTTTTT. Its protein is CASSPLLAGPNTGELFF.

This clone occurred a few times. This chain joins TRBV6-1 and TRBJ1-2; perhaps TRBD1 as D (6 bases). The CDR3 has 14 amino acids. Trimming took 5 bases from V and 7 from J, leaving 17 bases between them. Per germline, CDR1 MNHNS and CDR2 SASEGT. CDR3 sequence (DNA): TGTGCCAGCAGTCCCCTGGGGGGGCGTCGTGGCTACACCTTC. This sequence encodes CASSPLGGRRGYTF.

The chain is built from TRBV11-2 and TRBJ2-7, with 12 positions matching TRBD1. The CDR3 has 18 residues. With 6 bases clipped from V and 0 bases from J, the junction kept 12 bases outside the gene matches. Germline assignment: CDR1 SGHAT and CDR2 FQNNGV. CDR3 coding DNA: TGTGCCAGCAGGTTCCGGGACAGGGGGCTTTTATTCTCCTACGAGCAGTACTTC. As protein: CASRFRDRGLLFSYEQYF.

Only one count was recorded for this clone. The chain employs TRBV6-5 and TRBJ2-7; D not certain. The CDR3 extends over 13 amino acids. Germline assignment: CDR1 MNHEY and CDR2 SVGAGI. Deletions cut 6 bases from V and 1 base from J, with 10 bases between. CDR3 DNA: TGTGCCAGCAGATTATCCGGGTCCTACGAGCAGTACTTC. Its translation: CASRLSGSYEQYF.

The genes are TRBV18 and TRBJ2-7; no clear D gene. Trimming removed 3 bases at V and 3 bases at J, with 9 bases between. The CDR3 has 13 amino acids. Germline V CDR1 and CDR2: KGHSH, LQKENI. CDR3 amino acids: CASSPAPVYEQYF. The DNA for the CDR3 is TGTGCCAGCTCACCTGCCCCGGTCTACGAGCAGTACTTC.

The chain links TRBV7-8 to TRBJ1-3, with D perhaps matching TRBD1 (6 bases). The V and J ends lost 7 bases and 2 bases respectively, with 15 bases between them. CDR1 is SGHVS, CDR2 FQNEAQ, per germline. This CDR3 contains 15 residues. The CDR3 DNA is TGTGCCAGCACCGGACAGCTAGAGCCTGGAAACACCATATATTTT. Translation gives CASTGQLEPGNTIYF.

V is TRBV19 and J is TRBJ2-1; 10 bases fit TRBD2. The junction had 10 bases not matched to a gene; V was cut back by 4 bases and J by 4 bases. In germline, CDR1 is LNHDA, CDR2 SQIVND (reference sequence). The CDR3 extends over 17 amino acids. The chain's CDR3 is CASSTSTLAGEYNEQFF. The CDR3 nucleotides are TGTGCCAGTAGTACCTCGACCCTAGCGGGAGAATACAATGAGCAGTTCTTC. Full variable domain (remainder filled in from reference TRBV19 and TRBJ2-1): DGGITQSPKYLFRKEGQNVTLSCEQNLNHDAMYWYRQDPGQGLRLIYYSQIVNDFQKGDIAEGYSVSREKKESFPLTVTSAQKNPTAFYLCASSTSTLAGEYNEQFFGPGTRLTVL.

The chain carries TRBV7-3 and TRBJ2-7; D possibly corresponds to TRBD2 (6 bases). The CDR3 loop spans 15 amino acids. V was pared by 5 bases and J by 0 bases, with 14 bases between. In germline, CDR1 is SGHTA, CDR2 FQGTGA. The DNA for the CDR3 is TGTGCCAGCAGCCTCCTTGCGGGGAGCTCCTACGAGCAGTACTTC. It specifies CASSLLAGSSYEQYF.

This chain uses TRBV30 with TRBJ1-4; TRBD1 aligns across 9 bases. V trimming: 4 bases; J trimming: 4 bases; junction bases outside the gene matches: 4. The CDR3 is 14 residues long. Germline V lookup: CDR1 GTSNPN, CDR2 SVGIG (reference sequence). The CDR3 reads CAWTPGQGNEKLFF. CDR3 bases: TGTGCCTGGACCCCGGGACAGGGTAATGAAAAACTGTTTTTT.

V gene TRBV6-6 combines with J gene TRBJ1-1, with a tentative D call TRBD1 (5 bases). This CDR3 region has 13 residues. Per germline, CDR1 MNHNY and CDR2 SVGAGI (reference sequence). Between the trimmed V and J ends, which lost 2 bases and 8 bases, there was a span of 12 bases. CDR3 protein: CASSYGAGREAFF. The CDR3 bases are TGTGCCAGCAGTTACGGGGCAGGGCGGGAAGCTTTCTTT.

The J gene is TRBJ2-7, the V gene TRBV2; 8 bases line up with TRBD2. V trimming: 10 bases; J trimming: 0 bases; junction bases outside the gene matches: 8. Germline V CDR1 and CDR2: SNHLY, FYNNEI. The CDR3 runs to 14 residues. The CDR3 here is CAISPGTSSYEQYF. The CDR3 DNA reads TGTGCCATCTCACCCGGGACTAGCTCCTACGAGCAGTACTTC.

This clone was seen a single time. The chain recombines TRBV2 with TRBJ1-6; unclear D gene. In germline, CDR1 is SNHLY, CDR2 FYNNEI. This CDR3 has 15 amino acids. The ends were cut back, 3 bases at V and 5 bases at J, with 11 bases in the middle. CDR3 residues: CASSDQQAHNSPLHF. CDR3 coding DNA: TGTGCCAGCAGTGACCAGCAGGCCCATAATTCACCCCTCCACTTT.

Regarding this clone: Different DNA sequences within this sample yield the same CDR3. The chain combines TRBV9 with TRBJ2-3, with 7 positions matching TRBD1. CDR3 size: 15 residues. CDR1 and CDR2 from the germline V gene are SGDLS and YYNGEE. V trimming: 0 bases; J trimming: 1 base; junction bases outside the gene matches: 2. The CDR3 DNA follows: TGTGCCAGCAGCGTAGGAACAGGGGGCACAGATACGCAGTATTTT. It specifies CASSVGTGGTDTQYF.

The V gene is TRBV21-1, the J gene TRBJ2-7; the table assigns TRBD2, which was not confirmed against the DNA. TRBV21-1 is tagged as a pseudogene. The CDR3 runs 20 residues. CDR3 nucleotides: TGTGCCACCGGAAAGTTTTACCGGGACTCTTGGCGTGCGGGCCCCTACGAGCAGTACTTC. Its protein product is CATGKFYRDSWRAGPYEQYF.